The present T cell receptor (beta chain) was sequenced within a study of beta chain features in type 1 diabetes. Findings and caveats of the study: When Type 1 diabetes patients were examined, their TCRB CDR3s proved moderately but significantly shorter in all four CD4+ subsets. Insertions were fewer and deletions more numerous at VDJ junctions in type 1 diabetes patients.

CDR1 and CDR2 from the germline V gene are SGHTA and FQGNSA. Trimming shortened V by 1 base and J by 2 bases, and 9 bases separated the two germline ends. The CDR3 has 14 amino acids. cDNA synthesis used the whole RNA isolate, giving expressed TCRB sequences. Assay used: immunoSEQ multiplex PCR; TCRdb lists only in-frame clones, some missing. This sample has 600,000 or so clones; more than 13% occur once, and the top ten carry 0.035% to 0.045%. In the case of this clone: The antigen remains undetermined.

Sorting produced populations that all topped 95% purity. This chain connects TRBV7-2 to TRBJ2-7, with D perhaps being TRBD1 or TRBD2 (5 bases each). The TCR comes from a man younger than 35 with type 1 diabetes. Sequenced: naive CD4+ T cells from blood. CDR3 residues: CASSLGDRTYEQYF. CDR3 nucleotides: TGTGCCAGCAGCTTAGGGGACCGTACCTACGAGCAGTACTTC.